A selection of T cell receptor beta chains follows, all from one sample in a study of shared clonotypes between healthy human individuals. Produced via immunoSEQ multiplex PCR; TCRdb's table is partial and in-frame only. The profile shows about 560,000 clones, around 76% of them singletons. The sample was PBMCs. The receptor set was obtained from a woman between 40 and 50 years old in good health. Some clones in this sample may be carry-over from other donors' samples. Each CDR3 is given with its conserved first and last residue. D genes are given only for firm matches. For some rows the clone size is stated as once, few or many, or as a class when expanded; others skip it.

size	V	length	J	D	DNA	CDR3
.	TRBV2	14	TRBJ2-7	.	TGTGCCAGCAGTGAATTAGTCCTCGCCTACGAGCAGTACTTC	CASSELVLAYEQYF
.	TRBV9	15	TRBJ1-4	.	TGTGCCAGCAGCGTAGGAGTTTCAACTAATGAAAAACTGTTTTTT	CASSVGVSTNEKLFF
.	TRBV4-3	15	TRBJ1-4	TRBD1	TGCGCCAGCAGCCGATCCGGGACAGGGGGTGAAAAACTGTTTTTT	CASSRSGTGGEKLFF
.	TRBV6-4	18	TRBJ2-3	TRBD2	TGTGCCAGCAGTCCAATAATCGGACTAGCGGGATCGGCAGATACGCAGTATTTT	CASSPIIGLAGSADTQYF
.	TRBV27	12	TRBJ2-2	.	TGTGCCAGCAGTTTATGGGGCGGGGAGCTGTTTTTT	CASSLWGGELFF
once	TRBV2	14	TRBJ1-2	.	TGTGCCAGCAGCCCAGGGCAGAGAGTGCGTGGCTACACCTTC	CASSPGQRVRGYTF
.	TRBV15	14	TRBJ1-4	.	TGTGCCACCAGCACAGGGTTCTCTAATGAAAAACTGTTTTTT	CATSTGFSNEKLFF
.	TRBV29-1	14	TRBJ2-2	TRBD1	TGCAGCGTGAAGGGGACAGCGAACACCGGGGAGCTGTTTTTT	CSVKGTANTGELFF
.	TRBV7-2	14	TRBJ1-1	.	TGTGCCAGCAGAAACAGGGAAGTGAACACTGAAGCTTTCTTT	CASRNREVNTEAFF
.	TRBV5-1	14	TRBJ2-4	.	TGCGCCAGCAGGCCCAGACAGGACGGGAACATTCAGTACTTC	CASRPRQDGNIQYF
.	TRBV18	16	TRBJ2-3	TRBD2	TGTGCCAGCTCACCCCCGGGACTAGCGGGATCGGATACGCAGTATTTT	CASSPPGLAGSDTQYF
.	TRBV6-6	15	TRBJ1-4	.	TGTGCCAGCAGTTCCGGGGCCCGAAGTAATGAAAAACTGTTTTTT	CASSSGARSNEKLFF
.	TRBV7-9	13	TRBJ1-1	TRBD1	TGTGCCAGCAGCTCCACAGGGGTAGGTGAAGCTTTCTTT	CASSSTGVGEAFF
.	TRBV4-1	16	TRBJ2-1	.	TGCGCCAGCAGCCAAGATCCTGGACAACCCTACAATGAGCAGTTCTTC	CASSQDPGQPYNEQFF
.	TRBV5-1	16	TRBJ2-7	TRBD2	TGCGCCAGCAGCTCGCCCGGGACTAGCGGGAGAATAGAGCAGTACTTC	CASSSPGTSGRIEQYF
.	TRBV30	12	TRBJ1-6	.	TGTGCCTGGAGCGCAGGGGTCTCACCCCTCCACTTT	CAWSAGVSPLHF
.	TRBV6-5	14	TRBJ2-7	.	TGTGCCAGCAGCCCGGCACAGGGACCCTACGAGCAGTACTTC	CASSPAQGPYEQYF
.	TRBV2	14	TRBJ2-3	.	TGTGCCAGCAAGGAGGGCGGGACCACAGATACGCAGTATTTT	CASKEGGTTDTQYF
.	TRBV7-8	15	TRBJ2-7	TRBD2	TGTGCCAGCAGCACGGGACTAGCGGACTCCTACGAGCAGTACTTC	CASSTGLADSYEQYF
.	TRBV29-1	14	TRBJ2-7	.	TGCAGCGTTGTACTGGAGAGGGGCGGTGACGAGCAGTACTTC	CSVVLERGGDEQYF
.	TRBV15	15	TRBJ2-3	TRBD2	TGTGCCACCAGCAGAGAAGCGGGAGGGCCGAATACGCAGTATTTT	CATSREAGGPNTQYF
.	TRBV18	13	TRBJ1-1	.	TGTGCCAGCTCACCTTGGGAGACCCTTGAAGCTTTCTTT	CASSPWETLEAFF
.	TRBV11-2	15	TRBJ1-1	TRBD1	TGTGCCAGCCTACGGACAGGGCGCGCCAACGCTGAAGCTTTCTTT	CASLRTGRANAEAFF
.	TRBV9	13	TRBJ2-5	.	TGTGCCAGCAGCCGTGGGGGAGAAGAGACCCAGTACTTC	CASSRGGEETQYF
few	TRBV7-2	15	TRBJ2-5	TRBD2	TGTGCCAGCAGCTTAGAATCCGGGCGGGGAGGGGCCCAGTACTTC	CASSLESGRGGAQYF
.	TRBV28	15	TRBJ1-1	.	TGTGCCAGCATTTCCGCCTCGGGGAGGGGCAGGGAAGCTTTCTTT	CASISASGRGREAFF
.	TRBV25-1	16	TRBJ2-4	TRBD1	TGTGCCAGCAGTGACCCCAAGGGACAGGGGGAAAACATTCAGTACTTC	CASSDPKGQGENIQYF
.	TRBV2	16	TRBJ1-2	.	TGTGCCAGCAATGGACAGTTCTGGCAAACTAACTATGGCTACACCTTC	CASNGQFWQTNYGYTF
.	TRBV27	15	TRBJ1-1	.	TGTGCCAGCAGTTTATCAGTCGCAGGGTTCGCTGAAGCTTTCTTT	CASSLSVAGFAEAFF
.	TRBV28	16	TRBJ2-3	.	TGTGCCAGCAGTTTGGCTGGACCTCCCATCACAGATACGCAGTATTTT	CASSLAGPPITDTQYF
.	TRBV7-2	11	TRBJ2-7	.	TGTGCCAGCAGCTTAGTCACGAAGCAGTACTTC	CASSLVTKQYF
.	TRBV19	14	TRBJ2-7	.	TGTGCCAGTAGTACCCGGGGAAACTCCTACGAGCAGTACTTC	CASSTRGNSYEQYF
few	TRBV18	14	TRBJ2-1	.	TGTGCCAGCTCACCACTCGGATCTATTGCGGAGCAGTTCTTC	CASSPLGSIAEQFF
.	TRBV6-6	15	TRBJ1-2	.	TGTGCCAGCAGTCCCCGGACACCCGGGGACTACGGCTACACCTTC	CASSPRTPGDYGYTF
few	TRBV11-3	15	TRBJ2-1	TRBD1	TGTGCCAGCAGCTCGGACAGGGGGTCGTACAATGAGCAGTTCTTC	CASSSDRGSYNEQFF
.	TRBV18	14	TRBJ2-3	.	TGTGCCAGCTCACTCGGCTCTAGCACAGATACGCAGTATTTT	CASSLGSSTDTQYF
.	TRBV5-1	12	TRBJ2-3	.	TGCGCCAGCAGCAGCACCACAGATACGCAGTATTTT	CASSSTTDTQYF
.	TRBV5-4	17	TRBJ2-5	.	TGTGCCAGCAGCTTGGCTGGCAGCTTCGGGCCCCAAGAGACCCAGTACTTC	CASSLAGSFGPQETQYF
.	TRBV11-2	15	TRBJ2-5	TRBD2	TGTGCCAGCAGCCCCCCAGTAGCGGGAAGGGAGACCCAGTACTTC	CASSPPVAGRETQYF
.	TRBV30	13	TRBJ2-3	.	TGTGCCCAAGGACAGCCAAACACAGATACGCAGTATTTT	CAQGQPNTDTQYF
.	TRBV28	13	TRBJ1-2	.	TGTGCCAGTCAGGGCGCTCCTTCCTATGGCTACACCTTC	CASQGAPSYGYTF
few	TRBV6-5	13	TRBJ1-1	.	TGTGCCAGCAGTTCCCTCGGGGGCACTGAAGCTTTCTTT	CASSSLGGTEAFF
few	TRBV7-9	13	TRBJ2-7	TRBD2	TGTGCCGGAACGACTAGCGGGATCTACGAGCAGTACTTC	CAGTTSGIYEQYF